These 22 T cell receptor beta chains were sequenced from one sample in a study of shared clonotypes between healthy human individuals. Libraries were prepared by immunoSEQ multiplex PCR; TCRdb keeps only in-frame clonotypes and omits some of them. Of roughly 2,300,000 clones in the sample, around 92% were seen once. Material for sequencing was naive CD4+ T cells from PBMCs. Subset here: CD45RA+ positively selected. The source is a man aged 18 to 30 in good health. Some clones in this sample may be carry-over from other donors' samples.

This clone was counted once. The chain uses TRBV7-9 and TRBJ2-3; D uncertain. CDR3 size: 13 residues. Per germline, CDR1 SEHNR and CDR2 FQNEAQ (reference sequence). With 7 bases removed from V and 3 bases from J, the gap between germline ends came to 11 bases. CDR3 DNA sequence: TGTGCCAGCACCTCTTGGGAAACAGATACGCAGTATTTT. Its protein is CASTSWETDTQYF.

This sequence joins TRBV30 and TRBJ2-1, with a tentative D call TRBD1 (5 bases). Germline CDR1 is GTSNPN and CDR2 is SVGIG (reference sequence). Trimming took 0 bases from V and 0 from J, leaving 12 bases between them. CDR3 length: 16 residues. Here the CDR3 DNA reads TGTGCCTGGAGTGTACGTACAGGTAGCTCCTACAATGAGCAGTTCTTC. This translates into CAWSVRTGSSYNEQFF.

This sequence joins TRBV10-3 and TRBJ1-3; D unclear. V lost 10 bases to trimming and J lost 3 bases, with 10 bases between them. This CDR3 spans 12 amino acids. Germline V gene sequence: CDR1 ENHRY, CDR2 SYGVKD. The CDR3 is CATGSDGNTIYF. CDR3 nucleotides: TGTGCCACCGGTAGCGATGGAAACACCATATATTTT.

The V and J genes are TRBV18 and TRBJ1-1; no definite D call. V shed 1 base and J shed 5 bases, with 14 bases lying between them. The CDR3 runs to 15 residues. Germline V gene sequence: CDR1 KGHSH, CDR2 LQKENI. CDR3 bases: TGTGCCAGCTCACCACAGGGTCCGGATGGGACTGAAGCTTTCTTT. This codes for CASSPQGPDGTEAFF.

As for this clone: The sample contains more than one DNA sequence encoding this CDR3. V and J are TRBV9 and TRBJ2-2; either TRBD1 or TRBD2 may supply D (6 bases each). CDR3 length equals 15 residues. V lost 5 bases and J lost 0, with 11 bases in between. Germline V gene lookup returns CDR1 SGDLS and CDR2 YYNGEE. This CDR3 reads CASRGGGANTGELFF. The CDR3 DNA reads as TGTGCCAGCAGGGGGGGCGGTGCGAACACCGGGGAGCTGTTTTTT.

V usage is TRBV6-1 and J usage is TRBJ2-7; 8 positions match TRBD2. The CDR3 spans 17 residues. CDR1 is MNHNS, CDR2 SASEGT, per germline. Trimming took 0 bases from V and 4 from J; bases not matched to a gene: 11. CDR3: CASSEAAPSGSLYEQYF. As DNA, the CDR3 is TGTGCCAGCAGTGAAGCAGCCCCGAGCGGGAGCTTGTACGAGCAGTACTTC.

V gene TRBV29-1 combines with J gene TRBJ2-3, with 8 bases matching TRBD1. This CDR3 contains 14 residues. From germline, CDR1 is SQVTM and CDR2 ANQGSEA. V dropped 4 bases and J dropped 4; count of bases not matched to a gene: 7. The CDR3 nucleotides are TGCAGCGTTGTCGGGCAGGGGGCTTCAGATACGCAGTATTTT. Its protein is CSVVGQGASDTQYF.

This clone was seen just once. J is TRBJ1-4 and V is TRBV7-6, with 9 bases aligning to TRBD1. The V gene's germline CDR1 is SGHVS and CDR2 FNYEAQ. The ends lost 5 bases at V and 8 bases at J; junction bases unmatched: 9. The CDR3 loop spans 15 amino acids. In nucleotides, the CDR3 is TGTGCCAGCAGCACCTGGACAGGGGTAGGCGAAAAACTGTTTTTT. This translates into CASSTWTGVGEKLFF.

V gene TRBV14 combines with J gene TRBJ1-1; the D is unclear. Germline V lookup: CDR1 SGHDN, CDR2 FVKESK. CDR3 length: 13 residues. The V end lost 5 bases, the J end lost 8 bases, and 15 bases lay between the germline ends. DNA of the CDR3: TGTGCCAGCAGCGAGGTGGGTTACGGCGAAGCTTTCTTT. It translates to CASSEVGYGEAFF.

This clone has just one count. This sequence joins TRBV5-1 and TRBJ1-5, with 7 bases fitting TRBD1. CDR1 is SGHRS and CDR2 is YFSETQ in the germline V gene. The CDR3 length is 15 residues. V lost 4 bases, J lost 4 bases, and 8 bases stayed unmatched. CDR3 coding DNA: TGCGCCAGCAGCCCGTCCGGGACAGAGAATCAGCCCCAGCATTTT. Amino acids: CASSPSGTENQPQHF.

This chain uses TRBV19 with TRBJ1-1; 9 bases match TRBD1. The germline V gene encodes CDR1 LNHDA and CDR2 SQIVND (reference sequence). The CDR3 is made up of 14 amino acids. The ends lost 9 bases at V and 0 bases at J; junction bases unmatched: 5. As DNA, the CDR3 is TGTGCCAGCGGAAGGACAGGGGTGAACACTGAAGCTTTCTTT. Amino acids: CASGRTGVNTEAFF.

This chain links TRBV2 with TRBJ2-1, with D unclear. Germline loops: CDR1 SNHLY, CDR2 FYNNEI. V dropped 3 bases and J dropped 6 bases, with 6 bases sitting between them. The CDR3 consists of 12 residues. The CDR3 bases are TGTGCCAGCAGTGAGATTGGCAATGAGCAGTTCTTC. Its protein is CASSEIGNEQFF. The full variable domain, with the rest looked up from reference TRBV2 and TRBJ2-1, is EPEVTQTPSHQVTQMGQEVILRCVPISNHLYFYWYRQILGQKVEFLVSFYNNEISEKSEIFDDQFSVERPDGSNFTLKIRSTKLEDSAMYFCASSEIGNEQFFGPGTRLTVL.

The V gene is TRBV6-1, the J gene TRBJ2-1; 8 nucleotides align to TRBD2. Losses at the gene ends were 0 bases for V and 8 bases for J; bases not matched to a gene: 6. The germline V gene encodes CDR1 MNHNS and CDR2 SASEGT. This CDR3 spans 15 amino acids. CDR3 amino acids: CASSEAGTSIYEQFF. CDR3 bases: TGTGCCAGCAGTGAAGCCGGGACTAGTATCTATGAGCAGTTCTTC.

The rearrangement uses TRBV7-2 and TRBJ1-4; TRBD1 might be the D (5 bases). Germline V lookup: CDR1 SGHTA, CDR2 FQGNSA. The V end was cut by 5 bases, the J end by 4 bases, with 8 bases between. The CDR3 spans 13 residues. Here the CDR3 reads CASSQTVNEKLFF. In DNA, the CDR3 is TGTGCCAGCAGCCAGACAGTTAATGAAAAACTGTTTTTT.

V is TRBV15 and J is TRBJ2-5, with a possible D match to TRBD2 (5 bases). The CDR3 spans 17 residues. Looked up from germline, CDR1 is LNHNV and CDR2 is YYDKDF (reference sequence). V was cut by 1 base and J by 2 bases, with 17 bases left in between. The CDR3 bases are TGTGCCACCAGCAGAGTGCGGACTGCCACTACACAAGAGACCCAGTACTTC. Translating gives CATSRVRTATTQETQYF. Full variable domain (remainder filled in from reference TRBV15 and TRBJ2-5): DAMVIQNPRYQVTQFGKPVTLSCSQTLNHNVMYWYQQKSSQAPKLLFHYYDKDFNNEADTPDNFQSRRPNTSFCFLDIRSPGLGDTAMYLCATSRVRTATTQETQYFGPGTRLLVL.

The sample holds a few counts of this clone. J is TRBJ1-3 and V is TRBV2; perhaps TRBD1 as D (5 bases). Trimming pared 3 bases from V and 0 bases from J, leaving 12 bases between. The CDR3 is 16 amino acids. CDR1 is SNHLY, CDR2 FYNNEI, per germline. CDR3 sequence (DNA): TGTGCCAGCAGTGAGCAGGGTTCGTACTCTGGAAACACCATATATTTT. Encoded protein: CASSEQGSYSGNTIYF.

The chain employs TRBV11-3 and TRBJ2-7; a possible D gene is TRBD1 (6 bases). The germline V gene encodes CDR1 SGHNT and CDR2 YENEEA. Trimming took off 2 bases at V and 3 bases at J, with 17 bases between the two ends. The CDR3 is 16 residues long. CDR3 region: CASSLSPFTGYYEQYF. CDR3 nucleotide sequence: TGTGCCAGCAGCTTATCCCCCTTTACAGGGTACTACGAGCAGTACTTC.

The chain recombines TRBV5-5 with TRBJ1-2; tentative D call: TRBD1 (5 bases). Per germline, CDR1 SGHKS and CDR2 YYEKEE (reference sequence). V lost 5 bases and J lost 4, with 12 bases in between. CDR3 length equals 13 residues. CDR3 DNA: TGTGCCAGCAGGTTGCAGGGTGCCTATGGCTACACCTTC. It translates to CASRLQGAYGYTF.

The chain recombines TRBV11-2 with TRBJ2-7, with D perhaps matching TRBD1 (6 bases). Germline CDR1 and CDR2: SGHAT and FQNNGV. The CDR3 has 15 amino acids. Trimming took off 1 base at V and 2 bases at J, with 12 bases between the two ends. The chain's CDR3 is CASSLVGGFTYEQYF. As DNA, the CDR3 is TGTGCCAGCAGCTTAGTTGGGGGCTTCACCTACGAGCAGTACTTC.

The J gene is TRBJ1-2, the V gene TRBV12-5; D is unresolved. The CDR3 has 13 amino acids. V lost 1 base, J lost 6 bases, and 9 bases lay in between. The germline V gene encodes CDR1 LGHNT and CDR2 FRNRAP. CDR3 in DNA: TGTGCTAGTGGTTTGGGTCAGACAAATGGCTACACCTTC. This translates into CASGLGQTNGYTF.

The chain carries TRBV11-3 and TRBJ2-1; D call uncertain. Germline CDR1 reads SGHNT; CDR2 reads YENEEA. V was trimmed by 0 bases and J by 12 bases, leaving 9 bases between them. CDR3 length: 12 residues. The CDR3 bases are TGTGCCAGCAGCTTAGAGGGGTCAAGGCAGTTCTTC. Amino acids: CASSLEGSRQFF.

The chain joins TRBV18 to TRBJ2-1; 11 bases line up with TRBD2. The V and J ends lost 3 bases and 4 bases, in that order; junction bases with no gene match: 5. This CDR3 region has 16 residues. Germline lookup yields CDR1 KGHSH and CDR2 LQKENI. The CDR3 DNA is TGTGCCAGCTCACCCGCTAGCGGGAGGCCGTACAATGAGCAGTTCTTC. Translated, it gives CASSPASGRPYNEQFF.